This T cell receptor beta chain appears in the sequencing data of a study of CD8 T cells in Susac syndrome. Deletions cut 6 bases from V and 0 bases from J, with 14 bases between. Germline CDR1 MNHEY, CDR2 SMNVEV (reference sequence). The CDR3 is 15 residues long. Roughly 0.45 to 1 ug RNA was reverse transcribed with random hexamers. Amplification of TCR beta CDR3 spanned 54 Vbeta and 13 Jbeta via immunoSEQ multiplex PCR. In TCRdb, the immunoSEQ multiplex PCR reads were re-called with MiXCR into one record per CDR3 protein. The table has under 200,000 distinct CDR3 sequences, around 96% seen once. The genes are TRBV27 and TRBJ1-1; D uncertain. This TCR derives from a human donor with multiple sclerosis. The specimen sequenced was CD8+ T cells from PBMCs. The CDR3 sequence is CASSPRRGVNTEAFF. In DNA form, the CDR3 reads TGTGCCAGCAGCCCCCGACGGGGAGTGAACACTGAAGCTTTCTTT.